Listed below are T cell receptor beta chains from one sample, sequenced in a study of T cell responses to AZD1222 COVID-19 vaccine. Profiled with immunoSEQ multiplex PCR; TCRdb holds only in-frame clones, not every one. The sample includes about 49,000 clones, 70% to 80% of them seen just once. The sample was peripheral blood, taken on day 0 of AZD1222 vaccination. The receptors originated from an adult in good health. The CDR3 runs from the conserved cysteine through the conserved F or W. Fields, in order: J gene, CDR3 length, clone size, V gene, D gene, CDR3 protein, CDR3 DNA. The D gene is left open where the match is weak. The size entry is marked missing in some rows and otherwise reads once, few, many or a size class.

TRBJ1-6 18 few TRBV25-1 TRBD1 CASSDSGTGSSYNSPLHF TGTGCCAGCAGCGATTCCGGGACAGGGAGCTCCTATAATTCACCCCTCCACTTT
TRBJ1-1 13 NA TRBV28 NA CASRRPGNPEAFF TGTGCCAGCAGAAGACCAGGGAATCCTGAAGCTTTCTTT
TRBJ2-2 17 NA TRBV6-1 TRBD2 CASSAASSGANTGELFF TGTGCCAGCAGTGCGGCGTCTAGCGGGGCGAACACCGGGGAGCTGTTTTTT
TRBJ1-5 14 NA TRBV2 NA CASSDGGSDQPQHF TGTGCCAGCAGTGATGGGGGTAGTGATCAGCCCCAGCATTTT
TRBJ1-2 14 NA TRBV5-6 NA CASSFVYASGGYTF TGTGCCAGCAGCTTTGTATATGCGTCTGGTGGCTACACCTTC
TRBJ2-4 15 NA TRBV19 NA CASSSVGLAKNIQYF TGTGCCAGTAGTTCTGTCGGACTAGCCAAAAACATTCAGTACTTC
TRBJ2-2 13 NA TRBV7-3 NA CASSLISTGELFF TGTGCCAGCAGCTTAATTAGCACCGGGGAGCTGTTTTTT
TRBJ2-2 17 NA TRBV5-4 TRBD2 CASSLGLAGGHTGELFF TGTGCCAGCAGCCTGGGACTAGCGGGAGGGCACACCGGGGAGCTGTTTTTT
TRBJ1-6 18 NA TRBV11-2 TRBD1 CASSPTGTIGKYNSPLHF TGTGCCAGCAGTCCGACAGGGACGATAGGAAAGTATAATTCACCCCTCCACTTT
TRBJ2-7 14 NA TRBV6-2/TRBV6-3 TRBD2 CASSSSGSSYEQYF TGTGCCAGCAGTTCTAGCGGGAGTTCCTACGAGCAGTACTTC
TRBJ2-7 12 NA TRBV12-3/TRBV12-4 NA CASSLWGNEQYF TGTGCCAGCAGTTTATGGGGGAACGAGCAGTACTTC